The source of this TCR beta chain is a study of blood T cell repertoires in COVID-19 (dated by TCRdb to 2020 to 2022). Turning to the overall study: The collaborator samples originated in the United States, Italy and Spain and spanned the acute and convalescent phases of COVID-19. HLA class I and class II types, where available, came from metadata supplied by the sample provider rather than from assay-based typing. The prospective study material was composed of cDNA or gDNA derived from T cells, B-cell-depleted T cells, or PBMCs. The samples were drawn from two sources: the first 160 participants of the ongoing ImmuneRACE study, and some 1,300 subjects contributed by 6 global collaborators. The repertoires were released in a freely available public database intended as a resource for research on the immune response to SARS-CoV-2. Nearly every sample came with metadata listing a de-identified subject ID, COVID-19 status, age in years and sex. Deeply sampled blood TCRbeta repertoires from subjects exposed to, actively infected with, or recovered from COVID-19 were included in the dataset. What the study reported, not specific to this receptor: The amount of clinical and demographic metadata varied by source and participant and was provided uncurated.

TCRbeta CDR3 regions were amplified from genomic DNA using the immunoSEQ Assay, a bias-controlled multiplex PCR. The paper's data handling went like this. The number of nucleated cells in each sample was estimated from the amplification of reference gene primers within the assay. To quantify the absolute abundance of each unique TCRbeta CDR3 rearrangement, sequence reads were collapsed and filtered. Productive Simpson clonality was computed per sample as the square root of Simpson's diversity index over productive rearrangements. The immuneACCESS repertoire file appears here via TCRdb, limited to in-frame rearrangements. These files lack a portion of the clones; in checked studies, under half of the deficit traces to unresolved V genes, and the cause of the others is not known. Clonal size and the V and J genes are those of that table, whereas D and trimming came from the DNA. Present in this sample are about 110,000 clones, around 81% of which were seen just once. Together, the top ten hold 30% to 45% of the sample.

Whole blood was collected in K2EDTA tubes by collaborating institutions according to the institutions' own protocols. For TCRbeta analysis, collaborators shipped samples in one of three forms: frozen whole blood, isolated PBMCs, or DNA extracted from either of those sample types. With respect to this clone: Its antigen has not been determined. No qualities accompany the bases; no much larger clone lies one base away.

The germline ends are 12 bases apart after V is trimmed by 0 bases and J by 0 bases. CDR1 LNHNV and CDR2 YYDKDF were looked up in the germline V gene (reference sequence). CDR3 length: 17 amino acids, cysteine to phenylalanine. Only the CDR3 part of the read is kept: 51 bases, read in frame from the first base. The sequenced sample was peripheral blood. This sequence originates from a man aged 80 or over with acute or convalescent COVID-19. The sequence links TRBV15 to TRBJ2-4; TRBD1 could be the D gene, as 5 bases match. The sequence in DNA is TGTGCCACCAGCAGAGATTTGACAGCCCAAGCCAAAAACATTCAGTACTTC. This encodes CATSRDLTAQAKNIQYF.